These 16 T cell receptor beta chains were sequenced from one sample in a study of T cell changes during pregnancy in multiple sclerosis. Generated by immunoSEQ multiplex PCR, the TCRdb table keeps only in-frame clones and is missing some. The repertoire has fewer than 85,000 clones, approximately 89% of them found once; the top ten carry 1.5% to 2%. This sample comprised peripheral blood, obtained before pregnancy. The receptor set was obtained from a female donor with multiple sclerosis, enrolled in a pregnancy study.

This sequence joins TRBV10-3 and TRBJ1-4; D is possibly TRBD1 (6 bases). The germline V and J ends were trimmed by 11 bases and 8 bases, with 21 bases remaining between them. CDR1 is ENHRY, CDR2 SYGVKD, per germline. The CDR3 runs 14 residues. The DNA for the CDR3 is TGTGCCTCCGGGGGAGGGGACATGGCCGAAAAACTGTTTTTT. It encodes CASGGGDMAEKLFF.

V gene TRBV5-1 combines with J gene TRBJ1-6, with D possibly matching TRBD1 (5 bases). Per the germline V gene, CDR1 is SGHRS and CDR2 is YFSETQ. Trimming removed 0 bases at V and 9 bases at J, with 19 bases between. This CDR3 is built from 17 residues. The CDR3: CASSLGDPSRRGSPLHF. In DNA form, the CDR3 reads TGCGCCAGCAGCTTGGGTGACCCCAGTAGAAGGGGTTCACCCCTCCACTTT.

The chain employs TRBV5-6 and TRBJ1-4; D unclear. The CDR3 totals 15 residues. V was cut by 3 bases and J by 6 bases, with 15 bases left in between. The germline gives CDR1 SGHDT, CDR2 YYEEEE. DNA of the CDR3: TGTGCCAGCAGCTCCCTCGTGGCTCACGATGAAAAACTGTTTTTT. Its translation: CASSSLVAHDEKLFF.

The genes are TRBV2 and TRBJ2-1; 10 positions match TRBD2. The CDR3 is 16 residues long. V dropped 7 bases and J dropped 6; count of bases not matched to a gene: 12. CDR1 is SNHLY and CDR2 is FYNNEI in the germline V gene. The chain's CDR3 is CASKSAGGLTTNEQFF. CDR3 sequence (DNA): TGTGCCAGCAAATCAGCGGGGGGGCTTACCACCAATGAGCAGTTCTTC.

This clone has more than one count but fewer than ten. The genes are TRBV6-4 and TRBJ2-2; D is perhaps TRBD2 (5 bases). The germline V gene has CDR1 MRHNA and CDR2 SNTAGT. There are 13 residues in the CDR3. Trimming removed 5 bases from V and 6 bases from J, with 10 bases in between. CDR3 in DNA: TGTGCCAGCAGTTTAACGGGGTCCGGGGAGCTGTTTTTT. Translation: CASSLTGSGELFF.

The chain combines TRBV6-5 with TRBJ2-5; 8 bases map to TRBD2. The CDR3 runs 14 residues. Per germline, CDR1 MNHEY and CDR2 SVGAGI. With V trimmed by 2 bases and J by 2 bases, 1 base remained unmatched. The DNA of the CDR3 is TGTGCCAGCAGTTACATAGCGGGGCAAGAGACCCAGTACTTC. This encodes CASSYIAGQETQYF.

The rearrangement joins TRBV10-3 to TRBJ2-2; 9 nucleotides agree with TRBD1. J was trimmed by 6 bases and V by 5 bases; bases with no gene match: 7. The CDR3 loop spans 15 amino acids. CDR1 is ENHRY and CDR2 is SYGVKD in the germline V gene. CDR3 DNA sequence: TGTGCCATCAGTACCGGGACAGGGTTCGCCGGGGAGCTGTTTTTT. Amino acids: CAISTGTGFAGELFF.

This clone was observed a handful of times. J is TRBJ1-2 and V is TRBV9, with a tentative D call TRBD1 (5 bases). V was pared by 4 bases and J by 8 bases, with 21 bases between. This CDR3 region has 15 residues. Germline CDR1 and CDR2: SGDLS and YYNGEE. In DNA, the CDR3 is TGTGCCAGCAGCTTACAACCTGGGACTGCTAGAGGCTACACCTTC. It translates to CASSLQPGTARGYTF.

The chain carries TRBV7-2 and TRBJ1-1; 7 bases fit TRBD1. The CDR3 covers 13 residues. With 5 bases clipped from V and 3 bases from J, the junction kept 3 bases outside the gene matches. Looked up from germline, CDR1 is SGHTA and CDR2 is FQGNSA. Here the CDR3 DNA reads TGTGCCAGCAGCGCAGACAGGGACACTGAAGCTTTCTTT. This sequence encodes CASSADRDTEAFF.

The chain combines TRBV6-5 with TRBJ2-3, with 8 bases aligning to TRBD2. The V segment lost 5 bases and the J segment 5 bases; nucleotides outside the gene matches: 6. CDR1 MNHEY and CDR2 SVGAGI come from the germline V gene. The CDR3 loop spans 14 amino acids. CDR3 DNA: TGTGCCAGCAGTATCCAGCGGGGGTTAGATACGCAGTATTTT. It is translated as CASSIQRGLDTQYF.

As regards this clone: The junction and the germline gene differ at one end; a read error may be behind it. V usage is TRBV29-1 and J usage is TRBJ2-6; TRBD1 matches at 7 bases. The CDR3 extends over 14 amino acids. Germline V lookup: CDR1 SQVTM, CDR2 ANQGSEA. CDR3 sequence: CSAETGAGANVLTF. The CDR3 coding sequence is TGCAGCGCTGAAACAGGGGCTGGGGCCAACGTCCTGACTTTC.

This sequence joins TRBV6-5 and TRBJ1-2; 7 bases fit TRBD1. This CDR3 spans 13 amino acids. Germline CDR1 MNHEY, CDR2 SVGAGI. J lost 14 bases, V lost 2 bases, and 11 bases had no gene match. The CDR3 reads CASSYESGTAITF. The CDR3 coding sequence is TGTGCCAGCAGTTACGAGTCCGGGACAGCGATTACCTTC.

This clone was seen only once. The chain links TRBV6-5 to TRBJ1-1, with D unclear. The CDR3 extends over 11 amino acids. Trimming took off 3 bases at V and 8 bases at J, with 7 bases between the two ends. Looked up from germline, CDR1 is MNHEY and CDR2 is SVGAGI. CDR3 sequence reads: CASSYFGEAFF. CDR3 DNA sequence: TGTGCCAGCAGTTATTTTGGCGAAGCTTTCTTT.

The V call is TRBV7-3, the J call TRBJ1-2; 8 positions match TRBD1. Germline values: CDR1 SGHTA, CDR2 FQGTGA. V dropped 3 bases and J dropped 7; count of bases not matched to a gene: 4. The CDR3 consists of 13 residues. CDR3 DNA sequence: TGTGCCAGCAGCTTCCAAACAGGGGGTGGCTACACCTTC. Amino acids: CASSFQTGGGYTF.

V is TRBV7-2 and J is TRBJ2-1; 7 positions agree with TRBD2. Germline V gene sequence: CDR1 SGHTA, CDR2 FQGNSA. Germline trimming cut 7 bases from V and 7 bases from J; bases unmatched to any gene: 10. The CDR3 sequence is 14 residues long. CDR3 nucleotide sequence: TGTGCCAGCAACACGGGACCAGCGGGGAATGAGCAGTTCTTC. Residues: CASNTGPAGNEQFF.

The chain couples TRBV6-5 to TRBJ2-1; the match to TRBD2 covers 8 bases. The trim removed 1 base at V and 5 bases at J, leaving 4 bases unmatched. This CDR3 is built from 15 residues. CDR1 and CDR2 (germline): MNHEY, SVGAGI. In nucleotides, the CDR3 is TGTGCCAGCAGTTACTATGCGGGGGGAAACAATGAGCAGTTCTTC. It encodes CASSYYAGGNNEQFF.